Shown below are 6 T cell receptor beta chains from a single sample sequenced in a study of memory CD4+ T cells and cytomegalovirus serostatus. The sort gate was single viable CD3+CD4+CD8-CD45RO+ cells for memory CD4+ T cells. The assay was immunoSEQ multiplex PCR, and TCRdb's table has in-frame clones only and misses some. The table includes 56,000 or so clones, about four fifths detected once. Sequencing used memory CD4+ T cells from blood. Receptors were obtained from an adult in good health and CMV-seronegative.

This rearrangement joins TRBV28 to TRBJ2-2; D remains unclear. CDR3 length: 13 residues. Germline V CDR1 and CDR2: MDHEN, SYDVKM. The V end lost 6 bases, the J end lost 1 base, and 6 bases lay between the germline ends. CDR3 protein: CASRFQNTGELFF. As DNA, the CDR3 is TGTGCCAGCAGGTTTCAGAACACCGGGGAGCTGTTTTTT.

The rearrangement joins TRBV30 to TRBJ1-4; 8 nucleotides align to TRBD1. The V gene's germline CDR1 is GTSNPN and CDR2 SVGIG (reference sequence). The V gene end was trimmed by 4 bases and the J gene end by 8 bases; junction bases not matched to a gene: 9. The CDR3 is 14 residues long. CDR3 region: CAWTAGTGGEKLFF. CDR3 DNA: TGTGCCTGGACCGCCGGGACAGGAGGAGAAAAACTGTTTTTT.

V usage is TRBV9 and J usage is TRBJ2-3; D unclear. Germline CDR1 is SGDLS and CDR2 is YYNGEE. Deletions cut 3 bases from V and 0 bases from J, with 17 bases between. This CDR3 contains 17 residues. DNA of the CDR3: TGTGCCAGCAGCGCCTCCTCCTGGAAAGCTAGCACAGATACGCAGTATTTT. As protein: CASSASSWKASTDTQYF.

The chain carries TRBV29-1 and TRBJ1-2; no clear D. The CDR3 spans 12 residues. The V and J ends lost 1 base and 4 bases respectively, with 7 bases between them. Germline values: CDR1 SQVTM, CDR2 ANQGSEA. In DNA form, the CDR3 reads TGCAGCGTTGAAGTCACCGCCTATGGCTACACCTTC. Its protein is CSVEVTAYGYTF.

V usage is TRBV6-5 and J usage is TRBJ1-2; D is unresolved. V was pared by 2 bases and J by 8 bases, with 12 bases between. The CDR3 runs to 13 residues. Germline-derived CDR1 and CDR2 are MNHEY and SVGAGI. CDR3 DNA sequence: TGTGCCAGCAGTTACAGCCCGGGAGGCGGCTACACCTTC. Translating gives CASSYSPGGGYTF.

The chain has TRBV5-6 and TRBJ2-1; no definite D call. V was cut by 1 base and J by 10 bases, with 9 bases left in between. The germline V gene encodes CDR1 SGHDT and CDR2 YYEEEE. The CDR3 spans 12 residues. The CDR3 loop is CASSLRSGEQFF. The CDR3 region has the DNA TGTGCCAGCAGCTTGCGGTCGGGCGAGCAGTTCTTC.